This T cell receptor beta chain was found in a study of cytomegalovirus exposure and HLA in healthy donors. The study's findings and limits: Reportedly, a later analysis found an Asian-associated ancestry cluster had fewer N-insertions than the roughly 700-donor mean. Some V segments could not be told apart, so they were left out, TRBV6-2 and TRBV6-3 among them.

Amplification used 60 Vbeta primers and 13 Jbeta primers. The data were produced by immunoSEQ multiplex PCR, yet TCRdb's version contains in-frame clones alone and is incomplete. Counted here are about 190,000 clones, 60% to 80% occurring once; the ten biggest clones make up about 3.1%. This CDR3 is 14 amino acids long. Deletions cut 6 bases from V and 2 bases from J, with 14 bases between. CDR1 MDHEN and CDR2 SYDVKM come from the germline V gene. Every donor was a healthy person donating bone marrow. Likely unrecorded immune exposures existed in these nominally healthy donors. About this clone itself: Antigen specificity is unknown.

The rearrangement joins TRBV28 to TRBJ2-7, with D possibly TRBD2 on 6 matching bases. The TCR originated in a woman aged 30 to 39 in good health and CMV-seropositive. The sequenced sample consisted of PBMCs. The CDR3 sequence: CASRMASAPYEQYF. Here the CDR3 DNA reads TGTGCCAGCAGAATGGCTAGCGCGCCCTACGAGCAGTACTTC.